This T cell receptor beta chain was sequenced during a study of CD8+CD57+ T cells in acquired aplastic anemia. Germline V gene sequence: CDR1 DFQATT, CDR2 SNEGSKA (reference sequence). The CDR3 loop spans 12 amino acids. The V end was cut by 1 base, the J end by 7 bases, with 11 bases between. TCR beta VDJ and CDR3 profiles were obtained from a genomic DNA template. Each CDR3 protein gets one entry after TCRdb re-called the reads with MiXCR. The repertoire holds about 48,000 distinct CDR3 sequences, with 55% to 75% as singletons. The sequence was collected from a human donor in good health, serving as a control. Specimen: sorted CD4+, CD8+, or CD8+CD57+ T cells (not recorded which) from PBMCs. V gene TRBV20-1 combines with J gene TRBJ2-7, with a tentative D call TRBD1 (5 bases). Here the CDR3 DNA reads TGCAGTGCTAGAGGGACATTGCTAGAGCAGTACTTC. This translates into CSARGTLLEQYF.